This TCR beta chain comes out of a study of blood T cell repertoires in COVID-19. Study as a whole: Donors in the United States, Italy and Spain gave samples during acute or convalescent COVID-19.

CDR1 is LGHNA, CDR2 YNFKEQ, per germline. This CDR3 contains 14 residues. V was shortened by 0 bases and J by 7 bases, with 10 bases between the two germline ends. Original processing notes: Using reference gene primer amplification, nucleated cell counts were estimated. Sequencing was performed with immunoSEQ multiplex PCR; in TCRdb, only in-frame clones are kept and a portion is missing. The V and J calls and clone size are taken from that table; D and trimming were inferred from the DNA. The sample shows approximately 65,000 clones, around three quarters of them seen only once. Only one count was recorded for this clone.

This chain uses TRBV4-2 with TRBJ1-5, with no clear D. The sequencing sample was made of peripheral blood. This clonotype was sampled from a human donor in a cohort sampled during active COVID-19. The CDR3 bases are TGTGCCAGCAGCCAAGATTACGGAGAACAGCCCCAGCATTTT. Protein sequence: CASSQDYGEQPQHF.